Each of the 32 T cell receptor beta chains below was sequenced from the same sample in a study of T-cell memory formation after mild COVID-19. A single record per CDR3 protein comes from TCRdb applying MiXCR to the 5' RACE reads. The sample comprises 200,000 to 250,000 distinct CDR3 sequences, approximately 9% of which are singletons, and around 23% rests with the top ten. The specimen was PBMCs or a T cell subset sorted from them (not recorded which). The origin of the receptors is a man in his late teens or twenties who had mild COVID-19 (a few samples of this study predate the infection). Cell type and time point are not known.

The V and J genes are TRBV20-1 and TRBJ2-7; possible D gene TRBD2, 7 bases. Germline assignment: CDR1 DFQATT and CDR2 SNEGSKA (reference sequence). The CDR3 length is 13 residues. The V end was cut by 5 bases, the J end by 7 bases, with 18 bases between. In DNA, the CDR3 is TGCAGTGCTGGGCCGGGGGGCCCGGGAGAGCAGTACTTC. As protein: CSAGPGGPGEQYF.

This chain links TRBV4-3 with TRBJ2-1; unclear D gene. The V gene lost 3 bases and the J gene lost 9 bases, with 12 bases spanning the gap. This CDR3 is 13 amino acids long. Looked up from germline, CDR1 is LGHNA and CDR2 is YSLEER. CDR3 nucleotide sequence: TGCGCCAGCAGCCAGGAACGAAGTAGTGAGCAGTTCTTC. Residues: CASSQERSSEQFF.

This clonotype came up many times. The rearrangement uses TRBV7-2 and TRBJ1-5; tentatively, D is TRBD1 (5 bases). From germline, CDR1 is SGHTA and CDR2 FQGNSA. V dropped 5 bases and J dropped 6 bases, with 14 bases sitting between them. This CDR3 has 14 residues. Here the CDR3 DNA reads TGTGCCAGCAGCCACGGGGGGGAAAGTCAGCCCCAGCATTTT. Amino acids: CASSHGGESQPQHF.

The V call is TRBV5-1, the J call TRBJ2-5; D uncertain. V was cut by 6 bases and J by 4 bases, with 13 bases left in between. Per germline, CDR1 SGHRS and CDR2 YFSETQ. This CDR3 comprises 13 residues. As DNA, the CDR3 is TGCGCCAGCACACAAGGGTTCCGAGAGACCCAGTACTTC. Protein product: CASTQGFRETQYF.

The chain has TRBV18 and TRBJ2-7, with 9 nucleotides matching TRBD2. Germline V CDR1 and CDR2: KGHSH, LQKENI. This CDR3 contains 15 residues. J lost 4 bases, V lost 5 bases, and 9 bases had no gene match. The CDR3, as DNA: TGTGCCAGCTCAGCCCCGGGACTAGCCGGGTACGAGCAGTACTTC. This encodes CASSAPGLAGYEQYF.

In this sample, this clonotype turned up many times. The chain joins TRBV4-2 to TRBJ2-3; D not certain. CDR1 LGHNA and CDR2 YNFKEQ come from the germline V gene. V gave up 1 base and J gave up 1 base, with 21 bases separating them. This CDR3 contains 19 residues. The CDR3, as DNA: TGTGCCAGCAGCCAAGGATTGGCCCAGGCAGCCCCTGGCACAGATACGCAGTATTTT. It encodes CASSQGLAQAAPGTDTQYF.

The chain joins TRBV20-1 to TRBJ1-6; D might be TRBD1 (6 bases). V was pared by 6 bases and J by 9 bases, with 15 bases between. In germline, CDR1 is DFQATT, CDR2 SNEGSKA (reference sequence). The CDR3 length is 13 residues. In nucleotides, the CDR3 is TGCAGTGCCGCACAGGGAAGCACTTCACCCCTCCACTTT. Translating it yields CSAAQGSTSPLHF.

J is TRBJ1-3 and V is TRBV10-3; perhaps TRBD1 as D (6 bases). Trimming pared 7 bases from V and 2 bases from J, leaving 15 bases between. The CDR3 is 15 amino acids. From germline, CDR1 is ENHRY and CDR2 SYGVKD. This CDR3 is CAITLAAGAGNTIYF. CDR3 coding DNA: TGTGCCATCACCCTCGCGGCAGGGGCTGGAAACACCATATATTTT.

This clonotype was counted a few times. The genes are TRBV5-1 and TRBJ2-3; D possibly corresponds to TRBD2 (7 bases). Germline-derived CDR1 and CDR2 are SGHRS and YFSETQ. V shed 1 base and J shed 2 bases, with 14 bases lying between them. There are 16 residues in the CDR3. CDR3 sequence (DNA): TGCGCCAGCAGCTTGTTGGGGCGGGGGCCCACAGATACGCAGTATTTT. It yields the protein CASSLLGRGPTDTQYF.

This clonotype showed up just a few times. J is TRBJ1-5 and V is TRBV19; unclear D gene. The CDR3 sequence is 13 residues long. CDR1 and CDR2 from the germline V gene are LNHDA and SQIVND (reference sequence). Trimming shortened V by 4 bases and J by 3 bases, and 7 bases separated the two germline ends. The DNA for the CDR3 is TGTGCCAGTAGTAGACGGATCAATCAGCCCCAGCATTTT. Translated: CASSRRINQPQHF.

This clonotype was counted only a few times. The rearrangement uses TRBV6-2 or TRBV6-3 and TRBJ1-1; no reliable D call. Trimming took off 10 bases at V and 5 bases at J, with 20 bases between the two ends. The germline V gene encodes CDR1 MNHEY and CDR2 SVGEGT. The CDR3 is made up of 14 amino acids. Here the CDR3 reads CATMGRHPRTEAFF. The DNA for the CDR3 is TGTGCCACCATGGGAAGGCACCCGAGGACTGAAGCTTTCTTT.

V is TRBV9 and J is TRBJ1-1; 8 positions match TRBD1. Germline loops: CDR1 SGDLS, CDR2 YYNGEE. Trimming cost V 4 bases and J 5 bases; bases outside gene matches: 13. The CDR3 spans 16 residues. The CDR3 DNA reads TGTGCCAGCAGCAGGCTGACAGGGGCATCGGGGACTGAAGCTTTCTTT. This sequence encodes CASSRLTGASGTEAFF.

This clonotype was observed a handful of times. The rearrangement uses TRBV6-2 or TRBV6-3 and TRBJ2-3; a weak D match, TRBD2 (7 bases). V was pared by 6 bases and J by 13 bases, with 11 bases between. The CDR3 spans 10 residues. Germline CDR1 is MNHEY and CDR2 is SVGEGT. Here the CDR3 reads CASRGGQEYF. As DNA, the CDR3 is TGTGCCAGCAGGGGGGGGCAGGAGTATTTT.

The genes are TRBV6-4 and TRBJ1-2; possible D gene TRBD1, 6 bases. The CDR3 runs 16 residues. Germline assignment: CDR1 MRHNA and CDR2 SNTAGT. V dropped 0 bases and J dropped 3 bases, with 14 bases sitting between them. DNA of the CDR3: TGTGCCAGCAGTGACTCGCCAGGGGTCCCATACTATGGCTACACCTTC. Translated: CASSDSPGVPYYGYTF.

This chain joins TRBV6-5 and TRBJ1-2; D is perhaps TRBD1 (5 bases). Germline-derived CDR1 and CDR2 are MNHEY and SVGAGI. V lost 6 bases and J 4 bases, leaving 15 bases between the germline ends. The CDR3 loop spans 14 amino acids. The DNA for the CDR3 is TGTGCCAGCAGACTGTTTCAGGGAGGCTATGGCTACACCTTC. Protein: CASRLFQGGYGYTF.

This clonotype has only a few counts. V gene TRBV20-1 combines with J gene TRBJ2-1; no definite D call. This CDR3 comprises 16 residues. Germline values: CDR1 DFQATT, CDR2 SNEGSKA (reference sequence). Trimming took 0 bases from V and 6 from J, leaving 18 bases between them. CDR3 sequence: CSARDQGTPSLNEQFF. As DNA, the CDR3 is TGCAGTGCTAGAGATCAAGGCACCCCCTCACTCAATGAGCAGTTCTTC.

The gene calls are TRBV21-1 and TRBJ2-7; TRBD1, the table's D call, was not compared with the DNA. TRBV21-1 is designated a pseudogene. The CDR3 totals 13 residues. The CDR3 spells CASSSPLYREQYV. The CDR3 DNA follows: TGTGCCAGCAGCAGTCCCCTATACCGCGAGCAGTACGTC.

The CDR3 DNA is TGTGCCAGTAGTACCCCGGGGACAGGGAACCAGCCCCAGCATTTT. Its protein is CASSTPGTGNQPQHF. J is TRBJ1-5 and V is TRBV19, with 9 bases that match TRBD1. Germline-derived CDR1 and CDR2 are LNHDA and SQIVND (reference sequence). V shed 4 bases, J shed 7 bases, and the junction held 8 bases outside the gene matches. The length of the CDR3 is 15 residues.

This clonotype was picked up a small number of times. The chain carries TRBV4-2 and TRBJ1-1; D gene ambiguous. This CDR3 spans 17 amino acids. Trimming shortened V by 0 bases and J by 2 bases, and 16 bases separated the two germline ends. CDR1 is LGHNA, CDR2 YNFKEQ, per germline. The CDR3 sequence: CASSQDLGGLTNTEAFF. In DNA form, the CDR3 reads TGTGCCAGCAGCCAAGATCTAGGTGGGCTAACCAACACTGAAGCTTTCTTT.

This clonotype was recorded a few times. J is TRBJ1-6 and V is TRBV4-3, with D hard to call. There are 19 residues in the CDR3. V lost 0 bases, J lost 0 bases, and 15 bases lay in between. Germline V gene lookup returns CDR1 LGHNA and CDR2 YSLEER. The CDR3 protein is CASSQEVQSLSSYNSPLHF. The CDR3 nucleotides read TGCGCCAGCAGCCAAGAGGTACAGTCCTTGAGCTCCTATAATTCACCCCTCCACTTT.

This clonotype has more than one count but fewer than ten. V and J are TRBV29-1 and TRBJ2-7; TRBD1 aligns across 8 bases. CDR1 SQVTM and CDR2 ANQGSEA come from the germline V gene. This CDR3 has 13 residues. V shed 6 bases, J shed 5 bases, and the junction held 9 bases outside the gene matches. CDR3 residues: CSVGTGGINEQYF. CDR3 in DNA: TGCAGCGTGGGAACAGGGGGGATCAACGAGCAGTACTTC.

The chain joins TRBV5-6 to TRBJ2-3; tentatively, D is TRBD2 (5 bases). V was pared by 1 base and J by 3 bases, with 15 bases between. Germline V CDR1 and CDR2: SGHDT, YYEEEE. The CDR3 runs to 16 residues. Written as DNA, the CDR3 is TGTGCCAGCAGCTTGTCCATTAGCGCAGCGACAGATACGCAGTATTTT. Residues: CASSLSISAATDTQYF. The whole variable domain, filled in from reference TRBV5-6 and TRBJ2-3, reads DAGVTQSPTHLIKTRGQQVTLRCSPKSGHDTVSWYQQALGQGPQFIFQYYEEEERQRGNFPDRFSGHQFPNYSSELNVNALLLGDSALYLCASSLSISAATDTQYFGPGTRLTVL.

The chain uses TRBV12-3 or TRBV12-4 and TRBJ1-1, with 7 bases matching TRBD1. V lost 5 bases and J lost 0; bases outside the gene matches: 6. This CDR3 has 15 residues. Here the CDR3 reads CASSGSGTVNTEAFF. The CDR3 DNA sequence: TGTGCCAGCAGTGGCTCCGGGACAGTGAACACTGAAGCTTTCTTT.

There are a few counts of this clonotype. The CDR3 nucleotides read TGTGCCAGCAGCGTATTACCGGAGGGTGGCTACACCTTC. Its translation is CASSVLPEGGYTF. The rearrangement joins TRBV9 to TRBJ1-2; D remains unclear. CDR1 SGDLS and CDR2 YYNGEE come from the germline V gene. V lost 1 base to trimming and J lost 7 bases, with 11 bases between them. This CDR3 comprises 13 residues.

This clonotype has only a few counts. The chain carries TRBV11-2 and TRBJ2-7; TRBD1 agrees at 7 bases. The V gene end was trimmed by 5 bases and the J gene end by 4 bases; junction bases not matched to a gene: 8. The CDR3 sequence is 14 residues long. The germline V gene encodes CDR1 SGHAT and CDR2 FQNNGV. The chain's CDR3 is CASSPRDSIYEQYV. The CDR3 DNA is TGTGCCAGCAGCCCACGGGACAGCATTTACGAGCAGTACGTC.

CDR3 DNA: TGTGCCAGCACCCCTTGGGGTTTCAACAATGAGCAGTTCTTC. It codes for CASTPWGFNNEQFF. The chain joins TRBV7-9 to TRBJ2-1; D remains ambiguous. The ends were cut back, 7 bases at V and 5 bases at J, with 15 bases in the middle. The CDR3 totals 14 residues. The germline V gene encodes CDR1 SEHNR and CDR2 FQNEAQ (reference sequence).

This clonotype was seen a few times. The chain has TRBV4-3 and TRBJ1-6; D not certain. V dropped 0 bases and J dropped 7 bases, with 16 bases sitting between them. The CDR3 loop spans 17 amino acids. The V gene's germline CDR1 is LGHNA and CDR2 YSLEER. CDR3 in DNA: TGCGCCAGCAGCCAAGACGGAGCGCCAGGCACCAATTCACCCCTCCACTTT. Encoded protein: CASSQDGAPGTNSPLHF.

This clonotype came up a few times. J is TRBJ2-1 and V is TRBV6-1; no reliable D call. The CDR3 spans 10 residues. Trimming cost V 6 bases and J 10 bases, with 7 bases left between them. Germline values: CDR1 MNHNS, CDR2 SASEGT. CDR3 sequence: CASSVWEQFF. Written as DNA, the CDR3 is TGTGCCAGCAGCGTATGGGAGCAGTTCTTC.

This clonotype was seen a few times. This chain connects TRBV6-2 or TRBV6-3 to TRBJ1-1; the D is unclear. The length of the CDR3 is 12 residues. Trimming left V 6 bases short and J 3 bases short, with 8 bases between. Germline lookup yields CDR1 MNHEY and CDR2 SVGEGT. CDR3 nucleotides: TGTGCCAGCAGGGACGGATACACTGAAGCTTTCTTT. Its translation: CASRDGYTEAFF.

This clonotype was found many times. This sequence joins TRBV21-1 and TRBJ2-7. TRBV21-1 is a pseudogene segment. The CDR3 runs 8 residues. In DNA, the CDR3 is TGTGCCAGCAGCAAAGGGTACTTC. Protein: CASSKGYF.

The chain is built from TRBV19 and TRBJ2-1, with 7 bases matching TRBD1. Germline trimming cut 5 bases from V and 16 bases from J; bases unmatched to any gene: 11. The V gene's germline CDR1 is LNHDA and CDR2 SQIVND (reference sequence). The CDR3 is 12 residues long. CDR3 nucleotides: TGTGCCAGTAGTCTAAACAGGGGCGCCGTCTTCTTC. It encodes CASSLNRGAVFF.

The chain carries TRBV12-3 or TRBV12-4 and TRBJ2-7; D ambiguous. Between the trimmed V and J ends, which lost 2 bases and 5 bases, there was a span of 10 bases. The CDR3 sequence is 13 residues long. Written as DNA, the CDR3 is TGTGCCAGCAGTTTAAAGACTGGCCACGAGCAGTACTTC. The encoded protein is CASSLKTGHEQYF.